There are many counts of the clone carrying this TCR beta chain. Its target is not known. V lost 1 base to trimming and J lost 3 bases; unmatched junction nucleotides: 4. The CDR3 covers 15 residues. In germline, CDR1 is SGHRS, CDR2 YFSETQ. Production of TCR cDNA was by 5'RACE template switching, which also added a universal primer site and UMIs. Each CDR3 protein is one row after TCRdb ran MiXCR on the 5' RACE reads. The table has about 630,000 distinct CDR3 sequences, about 12% seen once. These data are taken from a study of T cells after yellow fever vaccination. Study-wide findings and caveats: Post-booster repertoires contained most primary-vaccination clones again (about 96% CD4, around 88% CD8). It was a weaker secondary response, yet one that peaked faster, at day 5 versus 15. In FACS-sorted repertoires, abundant clonotypes from the bulk population could appear as contaminants.

Source: PBMCs, taken on the day of the yellow fever booster vaccination. This clonotype originated in a man in his thirties or forties who received the YFV17D yellow fever vaccine. The chain is built from TRBV5-1 and TRBJ2-1; 7 bases are a match to TRBD1. CDR3 DNA: TGCGCCAGCAGCTTGACGGGACAGAACTACAATGAGCAGTTCTTC. Encoded protein: CASSLTGQNYNEQFF.